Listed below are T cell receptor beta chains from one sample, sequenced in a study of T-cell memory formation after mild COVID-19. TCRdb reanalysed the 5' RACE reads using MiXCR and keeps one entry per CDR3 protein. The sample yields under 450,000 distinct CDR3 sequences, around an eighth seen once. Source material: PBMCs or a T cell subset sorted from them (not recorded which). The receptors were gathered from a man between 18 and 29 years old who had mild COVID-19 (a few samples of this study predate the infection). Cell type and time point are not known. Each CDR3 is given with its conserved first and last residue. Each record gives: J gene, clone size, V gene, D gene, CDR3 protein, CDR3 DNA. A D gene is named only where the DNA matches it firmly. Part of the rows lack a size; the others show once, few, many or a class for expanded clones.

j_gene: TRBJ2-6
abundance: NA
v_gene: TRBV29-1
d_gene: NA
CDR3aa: CSVESGNGANVLTF
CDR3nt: TGCAGCGTTGAATCAGGGAACGGGGCCAACGTCCTGACTTTC

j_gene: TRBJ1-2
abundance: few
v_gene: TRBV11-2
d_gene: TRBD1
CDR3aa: CASSWSTGGNGYTF
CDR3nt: TGTGCCAGCAGCTGGAGCACAGGGGGTAATGGCTACACCTTC

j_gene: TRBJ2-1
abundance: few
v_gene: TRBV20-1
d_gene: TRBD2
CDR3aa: CSASSGVSSYNEQFF
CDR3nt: TGCAGTGCCAGTAGCGGGGTAAGCTCCTACAATGAGCAGTTCTTC

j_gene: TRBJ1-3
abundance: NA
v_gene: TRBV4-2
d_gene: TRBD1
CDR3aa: CASSRHSGQGAGNTIYF
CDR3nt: TGTGCCAGCAGCCGCCACTCCGGACAGGGTGCTGGAAACACCATATATTTT

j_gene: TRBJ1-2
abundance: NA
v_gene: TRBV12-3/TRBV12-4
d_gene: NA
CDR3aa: CASSLRGKGYGYTF
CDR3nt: TGTGCCAGCAGTTTAAGGGGGAAGGGCTATGGCTACACCTTC

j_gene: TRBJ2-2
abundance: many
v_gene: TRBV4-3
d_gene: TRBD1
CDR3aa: CASSQETGGIGELFF
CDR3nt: TGCGCCAGCAGCCAAGAAACAGGGGGAATCGGGGAGCTGTTTTTT

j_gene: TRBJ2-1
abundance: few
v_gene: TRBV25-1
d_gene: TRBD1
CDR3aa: CASIPQGRSYNEQFF
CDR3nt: TGTGCCAGCATCCCACAGGGGCGCTCCTACAATGAGCAGTTCTTC

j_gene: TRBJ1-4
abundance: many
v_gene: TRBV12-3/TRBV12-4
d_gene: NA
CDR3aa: CASSFSAANEKLFF
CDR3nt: TGTGCCAGCAGTTTCTCCGCGGCTAATGAAAAACTGTTTTTT

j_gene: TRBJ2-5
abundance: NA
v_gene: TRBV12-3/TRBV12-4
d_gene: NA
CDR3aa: CASSLVQRETQYF
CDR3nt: TGTGCCAGCAGTTTAGTACAGCGCGAGACCCAGTACTTC

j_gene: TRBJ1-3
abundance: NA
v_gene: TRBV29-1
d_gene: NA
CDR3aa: CSVETRVPHTIYF
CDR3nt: TGCAGCGTGGAGACAAGGGTTCCGCACACCATATATTTT

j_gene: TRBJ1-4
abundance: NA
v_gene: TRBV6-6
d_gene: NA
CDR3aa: CASSYVRGHPTNEKLFF
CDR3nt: TGTGCCAGCAGTTACGTCAGGGGACACCCAACTAATGAAAAACTGTTTTTT

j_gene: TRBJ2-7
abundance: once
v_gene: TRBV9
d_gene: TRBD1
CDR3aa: CASSVEGTGDEQYF
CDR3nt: TGTGCCAGCAGCGTAGAAGGGACAGGGGACGAGCAGTACTTC

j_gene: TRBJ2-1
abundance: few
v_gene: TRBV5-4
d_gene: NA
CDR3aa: CASSLRGEQFF
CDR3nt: TGTGCCAGCAGCTTGAGGGGGGAGCAGTTCTTC

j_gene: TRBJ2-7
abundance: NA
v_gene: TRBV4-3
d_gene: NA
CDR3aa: CASSPSVAVSYEQYF
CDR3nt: TGCGCCAGCAGCCCGTCAGTTGCGGTTTCCTACGAGCAGTACTTC

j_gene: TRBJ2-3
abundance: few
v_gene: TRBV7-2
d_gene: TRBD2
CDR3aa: CASKKRGGTDTQYF
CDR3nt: TGTGCCAGTAAAAAGCGGGGAGGCACAGATACGCAGTATTTT

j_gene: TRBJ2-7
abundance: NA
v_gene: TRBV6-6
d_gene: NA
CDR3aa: CASTQDGRSSYEQYF
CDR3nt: TGTGCCAGCACCCAGGACGGACGGAGCTCCTACGAGCAGTACTTC

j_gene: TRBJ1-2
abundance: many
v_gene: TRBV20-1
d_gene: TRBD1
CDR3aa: CSARGTGKFYYGYTF
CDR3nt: TGCAGTGCTAGGGGGACAGGCAAGTTCTACTATGGCTACACCTTC

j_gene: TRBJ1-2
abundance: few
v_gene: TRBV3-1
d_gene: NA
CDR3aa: CASSQDRDGVPNYGYTF
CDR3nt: TGTGCCAGCAGCCAAGATCGGGACGGGGTACCCAACTATGGCTACACCTTC

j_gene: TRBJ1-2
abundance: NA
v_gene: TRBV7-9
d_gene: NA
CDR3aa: CASSLADGYTF
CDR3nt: TGTGCCAGCAGCTTAGCTGATGGCTACACCTTC

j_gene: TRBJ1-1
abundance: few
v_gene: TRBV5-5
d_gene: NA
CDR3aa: CASSFGMLGTEAFF
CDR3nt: TGTGCCAGCAGCTTCGGTATGTTGGGGACTGAAGCTTTCTTT

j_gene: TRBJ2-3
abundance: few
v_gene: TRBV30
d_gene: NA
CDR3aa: CAWSLGQISTDTQYF
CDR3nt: TGTGCCTGGAGCCTCGGACAGATTAGCACAGATACGCAGTATTTT

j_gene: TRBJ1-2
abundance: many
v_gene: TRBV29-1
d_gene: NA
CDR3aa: CSVDGVDGGAGYTF
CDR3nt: TGCAGCGTTGATGGAGTGGACGGAGGCGCTGGCTACACCTTC